This TCR beta chain appears in the sequencing data of a study of blood T cell repertoires in COVID-19. Looking at the study overall: Spain, Italy and the United States supplied samples that represented acute and convalescent COVID-19.

Produced via immunoSEQ multiplex PCR; TCRdb's table is partial and in-frame only. The table has tens of thousands of clones, roughly 80% seen once. V lost 4 bases, J lost 0 bases, and 14 bases lay in between. CDR3 size: 16 residues. Germline lookup yields CDR1 SGDLS and CDR2 YYNGEE. This TCR came from a human donor in a cohort sampled during active COVID-19. The J gene is TRBJ2-1, the V gene TRBV9, with D unresolved. The specimen was peripheral blood. CDR3 region: CASSPLAASSYNEQFF. CDR3 bases: TGTGCCAGCAGCCCCCTGGCGGCCAGCTCCTACAATGAGCAGTTCTTC.